This TCR beta chain was obtained from a study of T-cell reconstitution after alpha-beta-depleted transplantation in children. The library targeted TCRbeta and was prepared with unique molecular identifiers. TCRdb itself ran the PCR reads through MiXCR, one entry per CDR3 protein. The sample consists of 350,000 to 500,000 distinct CDR3 sequences, 43% of them appearing once. This clonotype was counted at least ten times. The antigen is unknown. Broader study findings: Expanded clones from the graft, numbering several hundred, reportedly supplied alpha-beta T cells about two months after transplant. The authors attributed T-cell counts and diversity one year after transplant mostly to newly produced T cells.

The sample in question was PBMCs, obtained before TCRalphabeta/CD19-depleted stem cell transplant. This receptor was obtained from a girl aged 2-10 years with aplastic anemia, due to receive a stem cell transplant.

The CDR3 reads CASSISPSYEQYF. The DNA of the CDR3 is TGTGCCAGCAGTATTTCTCCCTCCTACGAGCAGTACTTC. This rearrangement joins TRBV2 to TRBJ2-7; D remains ambiguous. Between the trimmed V and J ends, which lost 5 bases and 0 bases, there was a span of 8 bases. The CDR3 runs 13 residues. Per germline, CDR1 SNHLY and CDR2 FYNNEI.